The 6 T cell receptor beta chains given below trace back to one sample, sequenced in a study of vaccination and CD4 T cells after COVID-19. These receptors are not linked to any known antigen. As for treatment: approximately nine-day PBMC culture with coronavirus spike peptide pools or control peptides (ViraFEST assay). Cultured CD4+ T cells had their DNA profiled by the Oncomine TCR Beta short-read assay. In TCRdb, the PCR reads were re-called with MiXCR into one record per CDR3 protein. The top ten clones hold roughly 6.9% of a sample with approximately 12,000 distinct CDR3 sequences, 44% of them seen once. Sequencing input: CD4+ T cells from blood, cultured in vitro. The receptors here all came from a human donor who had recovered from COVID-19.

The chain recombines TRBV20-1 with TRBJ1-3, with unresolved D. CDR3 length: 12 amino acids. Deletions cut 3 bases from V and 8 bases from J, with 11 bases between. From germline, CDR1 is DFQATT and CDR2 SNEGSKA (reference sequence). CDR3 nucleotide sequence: TGCAGTGCTAGTTCCGGGCGGGACACCATATATTTT. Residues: CSASSGRDTIYF.

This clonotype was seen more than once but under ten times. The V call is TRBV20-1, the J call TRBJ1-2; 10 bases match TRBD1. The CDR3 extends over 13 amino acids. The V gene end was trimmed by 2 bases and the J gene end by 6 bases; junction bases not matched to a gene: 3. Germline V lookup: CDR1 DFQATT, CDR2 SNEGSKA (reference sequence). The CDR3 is CSARSGTGDGYTF. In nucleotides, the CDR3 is TGCAGTGCTAGATCCGGGACAGGGGATGGCTACACCTTC.

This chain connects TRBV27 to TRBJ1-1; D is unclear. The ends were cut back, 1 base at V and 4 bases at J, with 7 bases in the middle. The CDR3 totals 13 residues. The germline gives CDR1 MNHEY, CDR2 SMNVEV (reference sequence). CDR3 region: CASSLFGGTEAFF. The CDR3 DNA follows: TGTGCCAGCAGTTTATTCGGCGGCACTGAAGCTTTCTTT.

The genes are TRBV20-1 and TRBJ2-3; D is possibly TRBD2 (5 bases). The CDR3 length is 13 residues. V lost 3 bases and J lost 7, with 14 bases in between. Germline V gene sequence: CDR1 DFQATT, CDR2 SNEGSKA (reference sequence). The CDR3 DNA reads TGCAGTGCTAGGACGGGAATAGGGAATACGCAGTATTTT. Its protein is CSARTGIGNTQYF.

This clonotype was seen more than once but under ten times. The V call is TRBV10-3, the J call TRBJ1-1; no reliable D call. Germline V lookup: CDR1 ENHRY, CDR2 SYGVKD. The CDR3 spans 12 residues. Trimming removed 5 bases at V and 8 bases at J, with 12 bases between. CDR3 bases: TGTGCCATCAGTCCTCTTATCGGGGAAGCTTTCTTT. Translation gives CAISPLIGEAFF.

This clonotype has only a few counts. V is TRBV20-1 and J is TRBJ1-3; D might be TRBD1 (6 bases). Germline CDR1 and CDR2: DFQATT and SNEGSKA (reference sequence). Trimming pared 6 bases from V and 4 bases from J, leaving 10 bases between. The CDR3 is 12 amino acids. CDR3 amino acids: CSATGQGNTIYF. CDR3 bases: TGCAGTGCCACAGGACAGGGAAACACCATATATTTT.